This TCR beta chain was recovered during a study of T-cell reconstitution after alpha-beta-depleted transplantation in children. This clonotype has more than one count but fewer than ten. Its antigen is unidentified. Study observations and caveats: Several patients had high TCRbeta diversity at day 60; it came from surviving recipient T cells and thymic progenitors. Reportedly, alpha-beta T cells present about two months post-transplant originated from several hundred expanded clones of graft origin. T-cell numbers and diversity one year post-transplant derived largely from freshly generated T cells.

Researchers prepared the TCRbeta library using unique molecular identifiers, the study reports. TCRdb recomputed calls from the PCR reads with MiXCR, one row per CDR3 protein. The table has around 580,000 distinct CDR3 sequences, more than 20% seen once. Here the sequenced sample was PBMCs, taken before TCRalphabeta/CD19-depleted stem cell transplant. The source is a boy less than two years old with Wiskott-Aldrich syndrome, due to receive a stem cell transplant.

As DNA, the CDR3 is TGTGCCAGCAGCTTAGACGACAGGGGCTATGGCTACACCTTC. Its translation is CASSLDDRGYGYTF. This chain joins TRBV7-3 and TRBJ1-2; TRBD1 agrees at 8 bases. J lost 4 bases, V lost 2 bases, and 3 bases had no gene match. This CDR3 comprises 14 residues. Looked up from germline, CDR1 is SGHTA and CDR2 is FQGTGA.